The sequence of this T cell receptor (beta chain) was determined in a study of spatial heterogeneity in lung cancer. Study overall: PBMC samples from follow-up, when available, were sequenced at a median of about 2 years post-resection.

The CDR3 is 15 residues long. The V gene's germline CDR1 is LNHDA and CDR2 SQIVND (reference sequence). V lost 3 bases to trimming and J lost 3 bases, with 12 bases between them. In TCRdb, the 5' RACE reads were re-called with MiXCR into one record per CDR3 protein. The top ten hold approximately 24% of the sample, which has about 110,000 distinct CDR3 sequences, approximately 11% seen once. Overall study results and limits: Compared with follow-up, resection was when ubiquitous expanded tumor TCRs appeared in blood more.

Time point described: blood at routine non-recurrence follow-up after resection. Regarding this clonotype: Its antigen remains unidentified.

This rearrangement joins TRBV19 to TRBJ1-5; D gene uncertain. The sequence was obtained from a female donor with early-stage non-small cell lung cancer. The sample was PBMCs, taken at follow-up. The CDR3 sequence: CASSMPLHSNQPQHF. CDR3 sequence (DNA): TGTGCCAGTAGTATGCCCCTCCATTCCAATCAGCCCCAGCATTTT.